The clone carrying this TCR beta chain came up a few times. No antigen is known for it. This sample is drawn from a study of T-cell memory formation after mild COVID-19. General study points: Clones that contracted from day 15 to 85 had balanced CD4/CD8; later expanders were CD4+ biased. Several responding clones turned up in pre-infection memory, indicating that cross-reactive memory may have taken part.

MiXCR was run by TCRdb on the 5' RACE reads, yielding one entry per CDR3 protein. The sample lists 350,000 to 500,000 distinct CDR3 sequences, 23% seen once, with about 12% in the top ten. This TCR derives from an adult woman who had mild COVID-19 (a few samples of this study predate the infection). Cell type and time point are not known. What was sequenced was PBMCs or a T cell subset sorted from them (not recorded which).

CDR3 DNA: TGTGCCAGCAGCGTAGGGGAGGTAGGGTCATCGTGGGAGACCCAGTACTTC. Protein: CASSVGEVGSSWETQYF. The chain links TRBV9 to TRBJ2-5, with D perhaps matching TRBD2 (6 bases). Looked up from germline, CDR1 is SGDLS and CDR2 is YYNGEE. CDR3 length: 17 amino acids. The ends were cut back, 0 bases at V and 5 bases at J, with 20 bases in the middle. The variable domain in full, completed from reference TRBV9 and TRBJ2-5, reads DSGVTQTPKHLITATGQRVTLRCSPRSGDLSVYWYQQSLDQGLQFLIQYYNGEERAKGNILERFSAQQFPDLHSELNLSSLELGDSALYFCASSVGEVGSSWETQYFGPGTRLLVL.